Here is one T cell receptor beta chain with its context. Its antigen is not identified. A single record per CDR3 protein comes from TCRdb applying MiXCR to the RACE reads. The table lists roughly 250,000 distinct CDR3 sequences, about 9% of them singletons. This sample's time point: pre-sensitization, week 0. Treatment defined: therapeutic diphenylcyclopropenone sensitization with weekly scalp DPC. Unfractionated whole blood served as the source for total RNA extraction. Germline loops: CDR1 MNHEY, CDR2 SMNVEV (reference sequence). The V and J ends lost 6 bases and 4 bases, in that order; junction bases with no gene match: 13. The CDR3 is made up of 16 amino acids. The data were obtained in a study of human T cells and chemical hapten exposure. Study details: Alopecia areata, totalis or universalis was found in mostly female patients. Regarding the study as a whole: Versus controls, expanded TCRs had significantly more large CDR3 similarity clusters.

Here the sequenced sample was whole blood, taken in connection with sensitization to the hapten diphenylcyclopropenone (DPC). The chain couples TRBV27 to TRBJ2-7; TRBD2 matches at 9 bases. The source of this sequence is a woman between 40 and 55 years old with alopecia areata. Some clones in this sample may be carry-over from other donors' samples. Here the CDR3 DNA reads TGTGCCAGCAGGCAAAGCGGACTAGCGCTTTCTTACGAGCAGTACTTC. This encodes CASRQSGLALSYEQYF.